This TCR beta chain was sequenced for a study of OX40 agonist ivuxolimab in advanced cancers. Study context: Every 2 weeks, patients received ivuxolimab intravenously, dosed at 0.01 to 10 mg/kg. The dose-escalation cohort was approximately 81% male, with a mean age of around 54 years, ranging about 20 to 85.

Germline CDR1 is SGHAT and CDR2 is FQNNGV. The CDR3 covers 15 residues. V was clipped by 5 bases and J by 5 bases; unmatched bases: 5. The data were produced by immunoSEQ multiplex PCR, yet TCRdb's version contains in-frame clones alone and is incomplete. This table holds about 58,000 clones, roughly nine tenths found once. Turning to this clone: The antigen remains undetermined.

Patients were excluded for autoimmune disease history or systemic immunosuppression. Study-level results: Researchers report that CD8+ T cells had, on average, more expanded clones than CD4+.

The receptor comes from an adult with an advanced solid tumor such as melanoma, head and neck, liver or kidney cancer. The source was CD4+ or CD8+ T cells sorted from blood, collected in a trial of the OX40 agonist ivuxolimab. The V gene is TRBV11-2, the J gene TRBJ2-5; 13 bases are shared with TRBD2. CDR3: CASSRTSGRRETQYF. CDR3 nucleotide sequence: TGTGCCAGCAGCCGGACTAGCGGGAGAAGGGAGACCCAGTACTTC.